Included here is one T cell receptor beta chain sequence, with context. Its antigen is as yet unknown. Sequencing used immunoSEQ multiplex PCR; TCRdb keeps in-frame clones, though not all of them. The sample lists fewer than 90,000 clones; around nine tenths were seen once. The sample comes from a study of T cell responses to AZD1222 COVID-19 vaccine. Whole-study results and caveats: White British ancestry dominated among donors, who included more females, and clonal diversity was possibly underestimated. Reports say nearly half of spike-specific TCRs go after unmutated variant regions. Only a handful of AZD1222 recipients, several in all, had baseline seropositivity. The study found vaccine-associated CD4 TCRs spanning spike, dominant at 160-218 and 743-854.

The length of the CDR3 is 13 residues. V was clipped by 4 bases and J by 8 bases, with 14 bases between them. The TCR originated in an adult in good health. The rearrangement joins TRBV12-3 or TRBV12-4 to TRBJ1-1, with a possible D match to TRBD1 (5 bases). Specimen: peripheral blood, collected on day 0 of AZD1222 vaccination. The CDR3 region is CASSSYNTGEAFF. CDR3 bases: TGTGCCAGCAGTTCGTATAACACAGGAGAAGCTTTCTTT.